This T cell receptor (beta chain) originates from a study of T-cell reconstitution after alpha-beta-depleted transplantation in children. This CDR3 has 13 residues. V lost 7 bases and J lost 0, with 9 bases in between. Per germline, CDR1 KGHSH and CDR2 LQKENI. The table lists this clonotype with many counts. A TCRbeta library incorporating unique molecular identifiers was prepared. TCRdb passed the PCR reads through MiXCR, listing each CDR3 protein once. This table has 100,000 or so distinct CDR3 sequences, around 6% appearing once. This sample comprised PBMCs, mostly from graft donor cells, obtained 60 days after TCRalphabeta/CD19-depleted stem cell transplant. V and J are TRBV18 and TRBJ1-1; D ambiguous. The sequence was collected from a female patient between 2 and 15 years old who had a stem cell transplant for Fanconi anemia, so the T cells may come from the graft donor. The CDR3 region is CASFPDLNTEAFF. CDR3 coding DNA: TGTGCCAGCTTCCCCGACCTGAACACTGAAGCTTTCTTT.